The 19 T cell receptor beta chains below all came from one sample that was sequenced in a study of cytomegalovirus exposure and HLA in healthy donors. The PCR ran on 60 Vbeta and 13 Jbeta primers. Some clones are missing from TCRdb's copy, which holds only in-frame ones; the method was immunoSEQ multiplex PCR. The data hold around 150,000 clones, with about 75% observed a single time. Sequencing was done on a sample of PBMCs. These receptors were collected from a woman between 50 and 59 years old in good health and CMV-seropositive.

The chain couples TRBV11-2 to TRBJ1-2; D remains unclear. The germline V gene has CDR1 SGHAT and CDR2 FQNNGV. CDR3 length: 14 residues. Trimming removed 1 base at V and 4 bases at J, with 10 bases between. The CDR3: CASSLGTAIYGYTF. For the CDR3, the DNA is TGTGCCAGCAGCTTAGGTACCGCGATCTATGGCTACACCTTC.

The chain has TRBV4-2 and TRBJ1-3, with D possibly TRBD1 on 5 matching bases. The CDR3 sequence is 17 residues long. The V end lost 4 bases, the J end lost 4 bases, and 20 bases lay between the germline ends. CDR1 and CDR2 (germline): LGHNA, YNFKEQ. CDR3 in amino acids: CASSLQTAKSWGNTIYF. The CDR3 DNA is TGTGCCAGCAGCCTCCAGACAGCGAAATCTTGGGGAAACACCATATATTTT.

V usage is TRBV2 and J usage is TRBJ2-7; D perhaps matches TRBD2 (6 bases). The CDR3 is 15 residues long. Deletions cut 7 bases from V and 0 bases from J, with 16 bases between. Germline loops: CDR1 SNHLY, CDR2 FYNNEI. CDR3 nucleotides: TGTGCCAGCAAACTAGCCCGGGCCTTCTCCTACGAGCAGTACTTC. Translating gives CASKLARAFSYEQYF.

CDR3 loop: CASSPTRAYNEQFF. Written as DNA, the CDR3 is TGTGCCAGCAGTCCGACCCGGGCCTACAATGAGCAGTTCTTC. The chain recombines TRBV6-6 with TRBJ2-1; no clear D. V lost 5 bases to trimming and J lost 2 bases, with 10 bases between them. Germline V gene lookup returns CDR1 MNHNY and CDR2 SVGAGI (reference sequence). This CDR3 is built from 14 residues.

The CDR3 here is CASSAEQGGNEQFF. In DNA form, the CDR3 reads TGTGCCAGCAGCGCGGAACAGGGGGGCAATGAGCAGTTCTTC. V is TRBV9 and J is TRBJ2-1; 8 bases map to TRBD1. The germline gives CDR1 SGDLS, CDR2 YYNGEE. The CDR3 consists of 14 residues. With 3 bases clipped from V and 6 bases from J, the junction kept 5 bases outside the gene matches.

V usage is TRBV5-4 and J usage is TRBJ2-7; D call uncertain. Trimming took 0 bases from V and 5 from J, leaving 9 bases between them. This CDR3 region has 13 residues. Looked up from germline, CDR1 is SGHNT and CDR2 is YYREEE (reference sequence). DNA of the CDR3: TGTGCCAGCAGCTTGGGTTCAGTTGACGAGCAGTACTTC. It codes for CASSLGSVDEQYF.

This chain connects TRBV6-1 to TRBJ2-1, with D possibly TRBD2 on 5 matching bases. V lost 3 bases and J lost 10, with 16 bases in between. The CDR3 has 14 residues. CDR1 and CDR2 (germline): MNHNS, SASEGT. The CDR3 DNA reads as TGTGCCAGCAGTGATTTTGAGGGCCAATGGGAGCAGTTCTTC. Its protein is CASSDFEGQWEQFF.

This chain links TRBV30 with TRBJ2-5; D is unresolved. V lost 4 bases, J lost 4 bases, and 19 bases lay in between. Germline V lookup: CDR1 GTSNPN, CDR2 SVGIG (reference sequence). The CDR3 is 15 amino acids. CDR3 sequence: CAWTYTGSKRETQYF. The CDR3 DNA reads TGTGCCTGGACCTATACGGGTTCGAAAAGAGAGACCCAGTACTTC. The full variable domain, its missing parts supplied by reference TRBV30 and TRBJ2-5, is SQTIHQWPATLVQPVGSPLSLECTVEGTSNPNLYWYRQAAGRGLQLLFYSVGIGQISSEVPQNLSASRPQDRQFILSSKKLLLSDSGFYLCAWTYTGSKRETQYFGPGTRLLVL.

The chain couples TRBV27 to TRBJ2-7; 7 bases match TRBD1. V shed 5 bases and J 0 bases; nucleotides not matched to a gene: 1. The CDR3 extends over 13 amino acids. Germline values: CDR1 MNHEY, CDR2 SMNVEV (reference sequence). The CDR3 loop reads CASSRGLSYEQYF. The CDR3 region has the DNA TGTGCCAGCAGTAGGGGGCTCTCCTACGAGCAGTACTTC.

This sequence joins TRBV5-8 and TRBJ1-2; tentative D call: TRBD1 (6 bases). The CDR3 length is 15 residues. The V end was cut by 0 bases, the J end by 3 bases, with 12 bases between. Germline V gene sequence: CDR1 SGHTS, CDR2 YDEGEE. This CDR3 is CASSLGEGQHYGYTF. The CDR3 DNA reads TGTGCCAGCAGCTTGGGAGAAGGACAGCACTATGGCTACACCTTC.

This chain uses TRBV19 with TRBJ2-7, with D maybe TRBD2 (5 bases). Germline CDR1 LNHDA, CDR2 SQIVND (reference sequence). The CDR3 covers 16 residues. The V end lost 8 bases, the J end lost 2 bases, and 22 bases lay between the germline ends. CDR3 protein: CASGRHPSDGAYEQYF. The CDR3, as DNA: TGTGCCAGTGGGAGACATCCCAGCGACGGGGCCTACGAGCAGTACTTC.

J is TRBJ1-5 and V is TRBV18; unclear D gene. The CDR3 loop spans 12 amino acids. V was pared by 1 base and J by 5 bases, with 3 bases between. The germline CDR1 and CDR2 sequences are KGHSH and LQKENI. CDR3 sequence: CASSPRDQPQHF. The CDR3 nucleotides read TGTGCCAGCTCACCACGAGATCAGCCCCAGCATTTT.

V usage is TRBV5-1 and J usage is TRBJ1-3, with TRBD1 as a possible D gene (5 bases). This CDR3 spans 14 amino acids. V was clipped by 2 bases and J by 2 bases, with 8 bases between them. Germline V gene lookup returns CDR1 SGHRS and CDR2 YFSETQ. The chain's CDR3 is CASSLDRAGNTIYF. In nucleotides, the CDR3 is TGCGCCAGCAGCTTAGACAGAGCTGGAAACACCATATATTTT.

On this clone: The junction and the germline gene differ at one end; a read error may be behind it. The chain employs TRBV18 and TRBJ1-1, with 9 bases aligning to TRBD1. In germline, CDR1 is KGHSH, CDR2 LQKENI. CDR3 length: 14 amino acids. CDR3 DNA sequence: TGTGCCAGCTCACCTGGACAGGGGAACGCTGAAGCTTTCTTT. Translating it yields CASSPGQGNAEAFF.

The V and J genes are TRBV6-1 and TRBJ1-2; the match to TRBD1 covers 7 bases. In germline, CDR1 is MNHNS, CDR2 SASEGT. CDR3 length equals 15 residues. V was clipped by 6 bases and J by 4 bases; unmatched bases: 11. In DNA form, the CDR3 reads TGTGCCAGCAGCGAAACGACACAGGGGCTCTATGGCTACACCTTC. This gives the protein CASSETTQGLYGYTF.

The CDR3 DNA reads as TGTGCCAGCAGCCCCGCTGGGGCGGGGGGTGGGACAGATACGCAGTATTTT. Its protein product is CASSPAGAGGGTDTQYF. The rearrangement joins TRBV7-2 to TRBJ2-3, with 8 bases that match TRBD2. This CDR3 spans 17 amino acids. The germline CDR1 and CDR2 sequences are SGHTA and FQGNSA. The junction had 13 bases not matched to a gene; V was cut back by 5 bases and J by 3 bases.

The V and J genes are TRBV5-6 and TRBJ2-3; 7 positions agree with TRBD2. The CDR3 runs 13 residues. The V segment lost 4 bases and the J segment 8 bases; nucleotides outside the gene matches: 7. CDR1 SGHDT and CDR2 YYEEEE come from the germline V gene. CDR3 region: CASSGAGGGTQYF. CDR3 sequence (DNA): TGTGCCAGCAGCGGGGCGGGCGGGGGTACGCAGTATTTT.

In this sample, this clone turned up a few times. The chain has TRBV5-1 and TRBJ2-6; 10 bases align to TRBD1. CDR3 length: 18 residues. CDR1 SGHRS and CDR2 YFSETQ come from the germline V gene. V lost 4 bases to trimming and J lost 2 bases; unmatched junction nucleotides: 9. The CDR3 is CASSRGTGDYPGANVLTF. CDR3 DNA sequence: TGCGCCAGCAGCCGAGGGACAGGGGACTATCCTGGGGCCAACGTCCTGACTTTC.

This chain links TRBV6-5 with TRBJ1-1, with a possible D match to TRBD1 (5 bases). Germline CDR1 MNHEY, CDR2 SVGAGI. The length of the CDR3 is 15 residues. Trimming left V 7 bases short and J 1 base short, with 16 bases between. This chain's CDR3 is CASIPQGGENTEAFF. DNA for the CDR3: TGTGCCAGCATCCCTCAGGGCGGGGAGAACACTGAAGCTTTCTTT.